Given below is one T cell receptor (beta chain) in context. Its antigen is unknown. The study drew all its donors from Caucasian adults living in Nashville, Tennessee. The record originates from a study of shared clonotypes between healthy human individuals. Points from the study as a whole: Only blood was sampled; tissue repertoires likely differ.

Germline V lookup: CDR1 SEHNR, CDR2 FQNEAQ (reference sequence). The CDR3 sequence is 16 residues long. The V gene end was trimmed by 1 base and the J gene end by 5 bases; junction bases not matched to a gene: 5. Across several immunoSEQ plates, the genomic DNA of each subset was split evenly. The data were produced by immunoSEQ multiplex PCR, yet TCRdb's version contains in-frame clones alone and is incomplete. This sample has around 480,000 clones; over 60% occur once, and the top ten carry around 12%. The sample consisted of PBMCs. The genes are TRBV7-9 and TRBJ1-6; 7 bases line up with TRBD1. The TCR comes from a woman between 40 and 55 years old in good health. Some clones in this sample may be carry-over from other donors' samples. CDR3 sequence: CASSLGGTANNSPLHF. DNA for the CDR3: TGTGCCAGCAGCTTAGGAGGGACAGCCAATAATTCACCCCTCCACTTT.